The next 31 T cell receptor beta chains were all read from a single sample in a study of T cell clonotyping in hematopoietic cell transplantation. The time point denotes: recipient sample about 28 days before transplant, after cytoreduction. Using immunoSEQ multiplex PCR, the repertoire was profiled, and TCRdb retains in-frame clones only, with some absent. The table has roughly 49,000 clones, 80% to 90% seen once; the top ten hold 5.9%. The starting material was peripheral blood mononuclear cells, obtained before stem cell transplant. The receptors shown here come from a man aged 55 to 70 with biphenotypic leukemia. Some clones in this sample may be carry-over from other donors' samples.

CDR3 DNA: TGTGCCAGCAGTTACTTCCGGGACAGGTTTTACGAGCAGTACTTC. Its protein product is CASSYFRDRFYEQYF. J is TRBJ2-7 and V is TRBV6-6; 8 bases fit TRBD1. Germline CDR1 reads MNHNY; CDR2 reads SVGAGI (reference sequence). There are 15 residues in the CDR3. V lost 1 base to trimming and J lost 4 bases; unmatched junction nucleotides: 6.

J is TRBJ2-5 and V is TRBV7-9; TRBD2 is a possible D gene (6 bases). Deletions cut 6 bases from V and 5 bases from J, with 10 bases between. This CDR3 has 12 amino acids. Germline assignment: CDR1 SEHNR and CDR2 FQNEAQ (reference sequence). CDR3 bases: TGTGCCAGCAGGCTAGGGAGGGAGACCCAGTACTTC. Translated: CASRLGRETQYF.

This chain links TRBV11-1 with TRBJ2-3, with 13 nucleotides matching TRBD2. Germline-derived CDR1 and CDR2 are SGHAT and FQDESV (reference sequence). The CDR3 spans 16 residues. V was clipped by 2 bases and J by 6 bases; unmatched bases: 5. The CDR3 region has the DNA TGTGCCAGCAGCTTACAGGCGACTAGCGGGAGGGATACGCAGTATTTT. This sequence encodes CASSLQATSGRDTQYF.

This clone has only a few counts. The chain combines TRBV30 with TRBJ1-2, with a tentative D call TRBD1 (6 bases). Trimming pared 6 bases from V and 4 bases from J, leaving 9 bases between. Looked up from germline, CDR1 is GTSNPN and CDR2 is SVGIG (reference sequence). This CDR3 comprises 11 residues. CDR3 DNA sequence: TGTGCCTGCGGACAGTCCTATGGCTACACCTTC. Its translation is CACGQSYGYTF.

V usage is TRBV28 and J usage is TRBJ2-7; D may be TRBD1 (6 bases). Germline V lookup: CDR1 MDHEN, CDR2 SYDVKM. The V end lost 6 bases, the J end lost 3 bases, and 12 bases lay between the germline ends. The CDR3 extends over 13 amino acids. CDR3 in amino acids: CASSPQGIYEQYF. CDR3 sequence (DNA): TGTGCCAGCAGCCCTCAGGGGATCTACGAGCAGTACTTC.

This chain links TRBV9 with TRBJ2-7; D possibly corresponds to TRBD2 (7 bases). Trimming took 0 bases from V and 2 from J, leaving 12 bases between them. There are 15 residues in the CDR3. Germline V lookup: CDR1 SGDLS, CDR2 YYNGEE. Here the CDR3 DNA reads TGTGCCAGCAGCGTAGCGGGGGGCTCGGCCTACGAGCAGTACTTC. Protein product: CASSVAGGSAYEQYF. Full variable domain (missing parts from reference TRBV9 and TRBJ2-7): DSGVTQTPKHLITATGQRVTLRCSPRSGDLSVYWYQQSLDQGLQFLIQYYNGEERAKGNILERFSAQQFPDLHSELNLSSLELGDSALYFCASSVAGGSAYEQYFGPGTRLTVT.

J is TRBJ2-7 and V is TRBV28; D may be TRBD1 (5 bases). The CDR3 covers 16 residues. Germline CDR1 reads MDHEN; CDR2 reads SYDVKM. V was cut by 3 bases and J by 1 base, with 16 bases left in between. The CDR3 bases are TGTGCCAGCAGTTTTAGACTTGACAGTCTATCCTACGAGCAGTACTTC. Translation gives CASSFRLDSLSYEQYF. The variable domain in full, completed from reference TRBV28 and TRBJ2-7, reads DVKVTQSSRYLVKRTGEKVFLECVQDMDHENMFWYRQDPGLGLRLIYFSYDVKMKEKGDIPEGYSVSREKKERFSLILESASTNQTSMYLCASSFRLDSLSYEQYFGPGTRLTVT.

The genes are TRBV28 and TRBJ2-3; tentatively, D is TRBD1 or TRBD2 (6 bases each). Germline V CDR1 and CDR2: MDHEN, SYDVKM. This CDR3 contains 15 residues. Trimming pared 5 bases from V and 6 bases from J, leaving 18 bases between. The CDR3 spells CASSTGGATGDTQYF. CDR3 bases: TGTGCCAGCAGTACCGGGGGAGCCACAGGGGATACGCAGTATTTT.

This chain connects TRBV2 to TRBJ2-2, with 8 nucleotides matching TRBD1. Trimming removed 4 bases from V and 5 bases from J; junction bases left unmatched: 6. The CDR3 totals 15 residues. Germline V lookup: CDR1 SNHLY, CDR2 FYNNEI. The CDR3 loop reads CASSAGGGGTGELFF. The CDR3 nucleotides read TGTGCCAGCAGTGCAGGGGGCGGAGGGACCGGGGAGCTGTTTTTT.

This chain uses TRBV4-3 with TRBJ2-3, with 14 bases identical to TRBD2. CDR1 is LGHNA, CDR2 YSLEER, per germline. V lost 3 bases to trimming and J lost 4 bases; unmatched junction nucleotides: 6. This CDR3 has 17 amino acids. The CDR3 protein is CASSQDQGLAGADTQYF. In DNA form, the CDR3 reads TGCGCCAGCAGCCAGGACCAGGGACTAGCGGGAGCAGATACGCAGTATTTT.

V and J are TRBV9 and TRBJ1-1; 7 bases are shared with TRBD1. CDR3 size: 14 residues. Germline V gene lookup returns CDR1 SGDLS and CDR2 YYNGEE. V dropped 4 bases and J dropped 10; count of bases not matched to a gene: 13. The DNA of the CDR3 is TGTGCCAGCAGCCCGGGACAGTTAAGTGGTGGAGCTTTCTTT. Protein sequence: CASSPGQLSGGAFF.

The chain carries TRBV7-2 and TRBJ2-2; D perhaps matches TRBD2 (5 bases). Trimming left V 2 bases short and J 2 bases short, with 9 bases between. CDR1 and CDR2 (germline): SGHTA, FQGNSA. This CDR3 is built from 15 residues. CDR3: CASSLIEGNTGELFF. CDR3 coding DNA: TGTGCCAGCAGCTTAATTGAGGGTAACACCGGGGAGCTGTTTTTT.

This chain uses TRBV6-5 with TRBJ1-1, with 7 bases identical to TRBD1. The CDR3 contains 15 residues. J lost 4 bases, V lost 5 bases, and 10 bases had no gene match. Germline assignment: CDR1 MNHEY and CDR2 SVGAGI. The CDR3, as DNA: TGTGCCAGCAGTCAAGACAGGGCCGGTGGCACTGAAGCTTTCTTT. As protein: CASSQDRAGGTEAFF.

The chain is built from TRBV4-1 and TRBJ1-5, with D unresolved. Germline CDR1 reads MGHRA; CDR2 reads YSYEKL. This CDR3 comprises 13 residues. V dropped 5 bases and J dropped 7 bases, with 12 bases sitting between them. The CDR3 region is CASSWSIGQPQHF. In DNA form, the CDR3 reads TGCGCCAGCAGCTGGTCTATTGGACAGCCCCAGCATTTT.

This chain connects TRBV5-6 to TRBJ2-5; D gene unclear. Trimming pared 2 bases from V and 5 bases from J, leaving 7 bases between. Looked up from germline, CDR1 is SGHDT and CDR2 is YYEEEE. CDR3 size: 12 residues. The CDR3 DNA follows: TGTGCCAGCAGCTTACTGGGGGAGACCCAGTACTTC. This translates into CASSLLGETQYF.

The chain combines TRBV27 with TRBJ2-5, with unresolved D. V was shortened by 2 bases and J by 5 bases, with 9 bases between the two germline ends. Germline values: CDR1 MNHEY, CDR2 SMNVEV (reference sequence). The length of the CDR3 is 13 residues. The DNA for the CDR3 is TGTGCCAGCAGTTTACAGCGAGACGAGACCCAGTACTTC. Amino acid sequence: CASSLQRDETQYF.

CDR3 nucleotide sequence: TGTGCCAGCAGTTTCGGGACAGGGGGACCAGATACGCAGTATTTT. Its translation is CASSFGTGGPDTQYF. V is TRBV27 and J is TRBJ2-3, with 11 bases aligning to TRBD1. Germline CDR1 and CDR2: MNHEY and SMNVEV (reference sequence). The CDR3 is made up of 15 amino acids. V shed 3 bases, J shed 4 bases, and the junction held 3 bases outside the gene matches.

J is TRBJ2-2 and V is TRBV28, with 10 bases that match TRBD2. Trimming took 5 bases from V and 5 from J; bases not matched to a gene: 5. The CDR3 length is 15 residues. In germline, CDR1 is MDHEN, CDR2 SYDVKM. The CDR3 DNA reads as TGTGCCAGCAGTGCCGGACTAGCGGAGACCGGGGAGCTGTTTTTT. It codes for CASSAGLAETGELFF.

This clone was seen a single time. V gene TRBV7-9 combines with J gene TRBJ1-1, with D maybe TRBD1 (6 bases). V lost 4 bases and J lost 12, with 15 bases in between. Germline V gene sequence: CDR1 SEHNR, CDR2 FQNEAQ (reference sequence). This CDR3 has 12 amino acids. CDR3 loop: CASSSQTGFTFF. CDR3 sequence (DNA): TGTGCCAGCAGCTCACAGACAGGATTTACTTTCTTT.

This CDR3 reads CASSLGAANYGYTF. The CDR3 bases are TGTGCCAGCAGTTTGGGTGCAGCAAACTATGGCTACACCTTC. The chain links TRBV6-5 to TRBJ1-2; no clear D gene. The length of the CDR3 is 14 residues. Trimming removed 4 bases at V and 2 bases at J, with 11 bases between. Germline assignment: CDR1 MNHEY and CDR2 SVGAGI.

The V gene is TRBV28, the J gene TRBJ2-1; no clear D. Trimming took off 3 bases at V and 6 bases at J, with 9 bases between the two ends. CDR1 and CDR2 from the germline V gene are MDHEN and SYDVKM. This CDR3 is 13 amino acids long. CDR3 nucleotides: TGTGCCAGCAGTTTTGAGGCACCCAATGAGCAGTTCTTC. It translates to CASSFEAPNEQFF.

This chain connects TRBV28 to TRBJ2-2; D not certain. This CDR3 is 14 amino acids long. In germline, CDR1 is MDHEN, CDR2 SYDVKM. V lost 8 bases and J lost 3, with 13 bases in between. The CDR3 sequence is CASGNDLDTGELFF. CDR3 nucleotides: TGTGCCAGCGGGAATGACTTGGACACCGGGGAGCTGTTTTTT.

The CDR3 here is CASSRRGGLNTEAFF. In DNA, the CDR3 is TGTGCCAGTAGTCGTCGTGGGGGCCTGAACACTGAAGCTTTCTTT. The chain joins TRBV19 to TRBJ1-1; perhaps TRBD1 as D (6 bases). V lost 5 bases to trimming and J lost 0 bases, with 13 bases between them. Germline V gene sequence: CDR1 LNHDA, CDR2 SQIVND (reference sequence). The CDR3 is 15 amino acids.

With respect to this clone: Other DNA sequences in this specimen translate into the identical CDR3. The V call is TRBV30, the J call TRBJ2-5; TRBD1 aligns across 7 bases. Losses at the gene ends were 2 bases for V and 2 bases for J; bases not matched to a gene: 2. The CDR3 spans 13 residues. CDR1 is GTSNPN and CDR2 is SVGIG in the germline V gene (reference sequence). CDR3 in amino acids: CAWSRGPQETQYF. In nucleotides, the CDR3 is TGTGCCTGGAGTAGGGGGCCACAAGAGACCCAGTACTTC.

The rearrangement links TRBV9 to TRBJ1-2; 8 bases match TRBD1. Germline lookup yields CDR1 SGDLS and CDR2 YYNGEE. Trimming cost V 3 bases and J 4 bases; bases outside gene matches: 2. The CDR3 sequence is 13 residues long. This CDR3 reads CASSETGGYGYTF. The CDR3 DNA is TGTGCCAGCAGCGAAACAGGGGGCTATGGCTACACCTTC.

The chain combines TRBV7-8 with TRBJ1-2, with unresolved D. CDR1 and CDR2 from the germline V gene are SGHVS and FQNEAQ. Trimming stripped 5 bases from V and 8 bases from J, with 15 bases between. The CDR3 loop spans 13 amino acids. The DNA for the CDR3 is TGTGCCAGCAGCCTACCGGCCGGGCGAGGCTACACCTTC. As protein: CASSLPAGRGYTF.

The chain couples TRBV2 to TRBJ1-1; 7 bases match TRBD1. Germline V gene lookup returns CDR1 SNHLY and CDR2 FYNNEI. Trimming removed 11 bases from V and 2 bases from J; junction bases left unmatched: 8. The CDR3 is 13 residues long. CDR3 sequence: CAAGGDRNTEAFF. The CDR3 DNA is TGTGCCGCTGGGGGGGACAGAAACACTGAAGCTTTCTTT.

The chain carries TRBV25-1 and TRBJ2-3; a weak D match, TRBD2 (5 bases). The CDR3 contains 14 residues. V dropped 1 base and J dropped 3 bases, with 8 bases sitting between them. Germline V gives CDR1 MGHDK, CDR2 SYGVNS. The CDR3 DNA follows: TGTGCCAGCAGTGAATTATGGACTACAGATACGCAGTATTTT. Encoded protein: CASSELWTTDTQYF.

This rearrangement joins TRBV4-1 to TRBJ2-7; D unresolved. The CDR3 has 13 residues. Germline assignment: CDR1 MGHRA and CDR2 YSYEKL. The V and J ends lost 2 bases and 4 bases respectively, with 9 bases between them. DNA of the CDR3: TGCGCCAGCAGCCAATCGAAGAATTACGAGCAGTACTTC. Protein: CASSQSKNYEQYF.

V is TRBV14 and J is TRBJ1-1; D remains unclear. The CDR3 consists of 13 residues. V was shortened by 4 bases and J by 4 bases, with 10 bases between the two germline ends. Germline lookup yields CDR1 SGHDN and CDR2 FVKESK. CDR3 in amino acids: CASSPLLSTEAFF. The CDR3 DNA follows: TGTGCCAGCAGCCCCCTGTTAAGCACTGAAGCTTTCTTT.

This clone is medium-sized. CDR3 amino acids: CASSPPSGELFF. As DNA, the CDR3 is TGTGCCAGCAGCCCTCCCTCCGGGGAGCTGTTTTTT. V usage is TRBV7-6 and J usage is TRBJ2-2; no definite D call. Germline assignment: CDR1 SGHVS and CDR2 FNYEAQ. V lost 5 bases, J lost 6 bases, and 7 bases lay in between. The CDR3 is 12 residues long.